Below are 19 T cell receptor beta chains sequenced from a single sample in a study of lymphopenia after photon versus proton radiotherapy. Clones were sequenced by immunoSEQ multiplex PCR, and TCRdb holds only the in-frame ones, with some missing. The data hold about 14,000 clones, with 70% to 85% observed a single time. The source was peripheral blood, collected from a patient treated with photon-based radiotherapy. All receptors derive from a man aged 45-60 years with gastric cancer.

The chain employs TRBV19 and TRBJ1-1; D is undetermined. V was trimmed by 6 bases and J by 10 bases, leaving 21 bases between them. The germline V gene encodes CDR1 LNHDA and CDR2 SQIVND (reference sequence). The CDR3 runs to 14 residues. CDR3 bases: TGTGCCAGTAGACCGTCGAGGGAGAGATACGTAGCTTTCTTT. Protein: CASRPSRERYVAFF.

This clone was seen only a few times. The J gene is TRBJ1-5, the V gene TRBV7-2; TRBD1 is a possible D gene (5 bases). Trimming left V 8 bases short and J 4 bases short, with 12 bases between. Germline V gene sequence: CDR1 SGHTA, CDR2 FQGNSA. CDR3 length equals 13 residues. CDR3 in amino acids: CASSGTANQPQHF. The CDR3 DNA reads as TGTGCCAGCTCCGGGACGGCTAATCAGCCCCAGCATTTT. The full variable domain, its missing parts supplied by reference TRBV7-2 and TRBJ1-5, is GAGVSQSPSNKVTEKGKDVELRCDPISGHTALYWYRQSLGQGLEFLIYFQGNSAPDKSGLPSDRFSAERTGGSVSTLTIQRTQQEDSAVYLCASSGTANQPQHFGDGTRLSIL.

The DNA for the CDR3 is TGCGCCAGCAGCCAAGAGCCGGGACTAGATATTAGTGAGCAGTTCTTC. Protein sequence: CASSQEPGLDISEQFF. V and J are TRBV4-1 and TRBJ2-1; 8 bases align to TRBD2. The germline gives CDR1 MGHRA, CDR2 YSYEKL. The V and J ends lost 0 bases and 9 bases, in that order; junction bases with no gene match: 10. The CDR3 runs to 16 residues.

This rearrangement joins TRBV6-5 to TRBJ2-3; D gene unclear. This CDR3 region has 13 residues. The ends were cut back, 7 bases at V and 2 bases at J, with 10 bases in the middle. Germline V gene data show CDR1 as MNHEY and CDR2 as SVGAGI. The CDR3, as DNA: TGTGCCAGCACTCGACCCCTCACAGATACGCAGTATTTT. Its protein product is CASTRPLTDTQYF.

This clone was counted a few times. The CDR3 here is CASSFGQGSYQPQHF. The CDR3 nucleotides are TGTGCCAGCAGCTTCGGACAGGGATCATATCAGCCCCAGCATTTT. The V and J genes are TRBV7-7 and TRBJ1-5, with 8 bases identical to TRBD1. The V gene end was trimmed by 3 bases and the J gene end by 5 bases; junction bases not matched to a gene: 6. The CDR3 is 15 residues long. The germline gives CDR1 SSHAT, CDR2 FNYEAQ (reference sequence).

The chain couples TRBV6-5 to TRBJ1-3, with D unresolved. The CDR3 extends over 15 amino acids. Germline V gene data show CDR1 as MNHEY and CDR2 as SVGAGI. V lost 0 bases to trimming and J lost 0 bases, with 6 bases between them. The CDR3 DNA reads TGTGCCAGCAGTTACTCTTGGGGCTCTGGAAACACCATATATTTT. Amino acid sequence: CASSYSWGSGNTIYF.

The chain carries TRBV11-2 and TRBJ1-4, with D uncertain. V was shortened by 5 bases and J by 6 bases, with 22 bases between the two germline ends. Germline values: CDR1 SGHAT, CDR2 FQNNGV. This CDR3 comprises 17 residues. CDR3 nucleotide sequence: TGTGCCAGCAGCCCCGTCGGTCGAGAGGCAGGTTATGAAAAACTGTTTTTT. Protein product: CASSPVGREAGYEKLFF.

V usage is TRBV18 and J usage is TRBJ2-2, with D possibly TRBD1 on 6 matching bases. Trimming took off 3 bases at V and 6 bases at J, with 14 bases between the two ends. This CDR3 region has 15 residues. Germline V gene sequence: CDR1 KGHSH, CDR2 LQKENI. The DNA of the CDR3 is TGTGCCAGCTCACCCGGGACAAAATCCTCCGGGGAGCTGTTTTTT. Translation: CASSPGTKSSGELFF.

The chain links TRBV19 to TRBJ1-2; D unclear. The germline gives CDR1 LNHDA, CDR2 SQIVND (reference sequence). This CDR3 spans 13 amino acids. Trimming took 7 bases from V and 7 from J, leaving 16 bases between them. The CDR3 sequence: CASTPNLFLGYTF. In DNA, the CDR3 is TGTGCCAGTACGCCCAACCTATTCCTTGGCTACACCTTC. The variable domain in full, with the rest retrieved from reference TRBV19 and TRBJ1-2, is DGGITQSPKYLFRKEGQNVTLSCEQNLNHDAMYWYRQDPGQGLRLIYYSQIVNDFQKGDIAEGYSVSREKKESFPLTVTSAQKNPTAFYLCASTPNLFLGYTFGSGTRLTVV.

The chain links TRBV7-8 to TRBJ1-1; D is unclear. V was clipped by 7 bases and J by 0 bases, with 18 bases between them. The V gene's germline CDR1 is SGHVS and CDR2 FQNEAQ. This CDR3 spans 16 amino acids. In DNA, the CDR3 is TGTGCCAGCAAAAAATTACGAGGGAGAGTGAACACTGAAGCTTTCTTT. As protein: CASKKLRGRVNTEAFF.

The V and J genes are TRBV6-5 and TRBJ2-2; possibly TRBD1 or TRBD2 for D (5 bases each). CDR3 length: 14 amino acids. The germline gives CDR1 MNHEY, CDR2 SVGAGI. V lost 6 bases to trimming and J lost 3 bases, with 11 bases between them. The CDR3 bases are TGTGCCAGCAGGGGGGAAAGCGACACCGGGGAGCTGTTTTTT. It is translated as CASRGESDTGELFF.

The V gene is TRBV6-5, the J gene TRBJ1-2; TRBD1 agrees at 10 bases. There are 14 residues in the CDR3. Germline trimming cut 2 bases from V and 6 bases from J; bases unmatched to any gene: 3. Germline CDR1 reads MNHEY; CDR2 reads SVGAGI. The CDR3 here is CASSYMTGGNGYTF. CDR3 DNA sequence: TGTGCCAGCAGTTACATGACAGGGGGCAATGGCTACACCTTC.

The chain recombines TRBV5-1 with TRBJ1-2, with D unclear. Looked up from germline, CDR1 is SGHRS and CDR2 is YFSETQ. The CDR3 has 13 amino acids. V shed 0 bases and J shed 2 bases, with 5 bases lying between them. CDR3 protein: CASSLGRNYGYTF. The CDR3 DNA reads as TGCGCCAGCAGCTTGGGACGGAACTATGGCTACACCTTC.

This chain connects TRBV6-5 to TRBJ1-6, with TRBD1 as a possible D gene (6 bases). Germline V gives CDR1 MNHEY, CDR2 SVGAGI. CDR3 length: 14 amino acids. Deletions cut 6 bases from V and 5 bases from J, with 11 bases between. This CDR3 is CASRSGQHNSPLHF. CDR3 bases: TGTGCCAGCAGGTCTGGACAGCATAATTCACCCCTCCACTTT.

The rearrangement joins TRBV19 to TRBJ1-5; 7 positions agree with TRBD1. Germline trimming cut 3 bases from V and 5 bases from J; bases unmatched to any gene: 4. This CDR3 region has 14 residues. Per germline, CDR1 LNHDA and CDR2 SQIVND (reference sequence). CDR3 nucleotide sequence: TGTGCCAGTAGTATGATAGGGGGCGATCAGCCCCAGCATTTT. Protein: CASSMIGGDQPQHF.

CDR3 DNA: TGTGCCAGCAGGTCTGGTGGCGGGACCGGGGAGCTGTTTTTT. Its translation is CASRSGGGTGELFF. This sequence joins TRBV7-6 and TRBJ2-2, with D possibly matching TRBD2 (5 bases). V was trimmed by 6 bases and J by 5 bases, leaving 13 bases between them. This CDR3 has 14 amino acids. CDR1 and CDR2 from the germline V gene are SGHVS and FNYEAQ.

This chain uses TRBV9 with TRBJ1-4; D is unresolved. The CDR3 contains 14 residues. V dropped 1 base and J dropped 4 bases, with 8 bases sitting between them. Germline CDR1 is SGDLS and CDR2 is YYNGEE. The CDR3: CASSVQANNEKLFF. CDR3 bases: TGTGCCAGCAGCGTACAGGCAAATAATGAAAAACTGTTTTTT.

The CDR3 DNA reads as TGTGCCAGCTCACCTCAAGACGGGAGCACTGAAGCTTTCTTT. This gives the protein CASSPQDGSTEAFF. The chain has TRBV18 and TRBJ1-1; D not resolved. With 3 bases removed from V and 4 bases from J, the gap between germline ends came to 12 bases. In germline, CDR1 is KGHSH, CDR2 LQKENI. The CDR3 is made up of 14 amino acids.

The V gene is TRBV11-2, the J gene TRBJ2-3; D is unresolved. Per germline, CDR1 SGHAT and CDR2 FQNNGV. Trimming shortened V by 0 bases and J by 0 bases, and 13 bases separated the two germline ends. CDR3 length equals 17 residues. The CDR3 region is CASSLDLITASTDTQYF. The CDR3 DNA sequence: TGTGCCAGCAGCTTAGATCTAATCACTGCTAGCACAGATACGCAGTATTTT.